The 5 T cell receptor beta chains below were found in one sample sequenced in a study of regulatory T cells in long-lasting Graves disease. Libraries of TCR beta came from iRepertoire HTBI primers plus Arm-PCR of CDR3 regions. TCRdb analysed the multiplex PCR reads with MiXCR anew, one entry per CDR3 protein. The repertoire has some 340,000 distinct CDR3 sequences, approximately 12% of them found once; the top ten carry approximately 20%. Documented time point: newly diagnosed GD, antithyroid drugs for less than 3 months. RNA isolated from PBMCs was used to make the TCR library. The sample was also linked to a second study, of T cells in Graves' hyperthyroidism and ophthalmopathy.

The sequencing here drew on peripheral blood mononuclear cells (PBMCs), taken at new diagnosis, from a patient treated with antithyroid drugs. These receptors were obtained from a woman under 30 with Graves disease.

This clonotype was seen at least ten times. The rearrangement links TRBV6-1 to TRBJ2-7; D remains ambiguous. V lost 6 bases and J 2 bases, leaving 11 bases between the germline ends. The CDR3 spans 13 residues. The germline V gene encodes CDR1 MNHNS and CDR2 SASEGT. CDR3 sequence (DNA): TGTGCCAGCAGGCCCTTGTTACCCTACGAGCAGTACGTC. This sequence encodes CASRPLLPYEQYV.

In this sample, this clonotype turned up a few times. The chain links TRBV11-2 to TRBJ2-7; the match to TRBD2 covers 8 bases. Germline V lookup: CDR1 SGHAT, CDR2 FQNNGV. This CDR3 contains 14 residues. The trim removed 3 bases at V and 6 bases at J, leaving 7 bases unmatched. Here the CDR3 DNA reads TGTGCCAGCAGCTTCGGGGGGGCCGGAGTCGAGCAGTACGTC. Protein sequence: CASSFGGAGVEQYV.

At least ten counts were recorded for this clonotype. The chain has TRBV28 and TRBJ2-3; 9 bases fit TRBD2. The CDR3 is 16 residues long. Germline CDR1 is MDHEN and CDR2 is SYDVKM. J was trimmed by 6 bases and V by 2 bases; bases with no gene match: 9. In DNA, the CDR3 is TGTGCCAGCAGTTTAAGTGCGGGAGGGCTAAGGGATACGCAGTATTTT. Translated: CASSLSAGGLRDTQYF.

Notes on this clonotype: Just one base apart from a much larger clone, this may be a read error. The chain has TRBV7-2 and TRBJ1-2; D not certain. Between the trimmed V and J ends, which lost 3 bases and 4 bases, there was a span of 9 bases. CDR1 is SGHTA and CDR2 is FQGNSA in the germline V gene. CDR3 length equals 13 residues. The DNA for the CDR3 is TGTGCCAGCAGCTTTAAGGGCCGCTATGGCTACACCTTC. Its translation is CASSFKGRYGYTF.

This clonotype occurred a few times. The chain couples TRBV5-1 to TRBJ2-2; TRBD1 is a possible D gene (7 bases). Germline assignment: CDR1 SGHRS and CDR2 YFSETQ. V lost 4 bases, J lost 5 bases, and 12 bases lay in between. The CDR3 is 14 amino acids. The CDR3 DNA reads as TGCGCCAGCAGCGGGGGGACAGTGACCGGGGAGCTGTTTTTT. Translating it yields CASSGGTVTGELFF.